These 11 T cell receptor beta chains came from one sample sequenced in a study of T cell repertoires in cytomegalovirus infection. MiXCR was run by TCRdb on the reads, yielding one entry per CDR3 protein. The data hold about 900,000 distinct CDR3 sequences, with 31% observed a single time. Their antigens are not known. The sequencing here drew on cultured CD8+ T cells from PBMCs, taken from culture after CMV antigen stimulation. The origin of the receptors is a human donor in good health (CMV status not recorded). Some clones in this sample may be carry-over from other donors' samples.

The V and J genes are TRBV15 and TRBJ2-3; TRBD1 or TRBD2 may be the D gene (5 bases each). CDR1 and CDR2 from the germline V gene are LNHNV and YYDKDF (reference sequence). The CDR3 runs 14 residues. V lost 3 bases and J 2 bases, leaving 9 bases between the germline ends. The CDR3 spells CATSREDNTDTQYF. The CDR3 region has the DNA TGTGCCACCAGCAGGGAGGACAACACAGATACGCAGTATTTT.

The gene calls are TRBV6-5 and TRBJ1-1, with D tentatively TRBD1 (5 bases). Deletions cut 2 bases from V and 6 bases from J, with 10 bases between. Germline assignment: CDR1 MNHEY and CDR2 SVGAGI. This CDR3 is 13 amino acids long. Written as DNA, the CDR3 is TGTGCCAGCAGTTACGGGGGAGACGCTGAAGCTTTCTTT. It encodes CASSYGGDAEAFF.

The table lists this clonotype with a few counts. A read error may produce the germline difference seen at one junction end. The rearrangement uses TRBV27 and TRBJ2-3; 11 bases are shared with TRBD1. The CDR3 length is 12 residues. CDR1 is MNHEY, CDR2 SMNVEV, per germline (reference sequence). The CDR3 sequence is CASRIGQGAIDF. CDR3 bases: TGTGCCAGCAGGATAGGACAGGGGGCAATAGATTTT.

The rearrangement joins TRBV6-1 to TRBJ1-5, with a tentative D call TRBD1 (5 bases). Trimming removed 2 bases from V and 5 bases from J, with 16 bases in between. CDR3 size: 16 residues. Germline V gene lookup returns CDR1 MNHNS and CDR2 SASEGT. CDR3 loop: CASSEWGGGDDQPQHF. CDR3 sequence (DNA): TGTGCCAGCAGTGAATGGGGGGGAGGGGACGATCAGCCCCAGCATTTT.

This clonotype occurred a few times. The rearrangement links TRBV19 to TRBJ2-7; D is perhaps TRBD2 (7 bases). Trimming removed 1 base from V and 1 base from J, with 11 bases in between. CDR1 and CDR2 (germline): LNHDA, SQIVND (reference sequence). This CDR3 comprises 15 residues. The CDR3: CASSIGRGASYEQYF. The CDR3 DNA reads TGTGCCAGTAGTATAGGTCGGGGGGCTTCCTACGAGCAGTACTTC.

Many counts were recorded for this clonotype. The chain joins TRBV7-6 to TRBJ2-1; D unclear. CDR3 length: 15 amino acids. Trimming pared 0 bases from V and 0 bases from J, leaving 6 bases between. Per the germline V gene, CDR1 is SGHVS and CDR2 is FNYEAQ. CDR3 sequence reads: CASSLALSSYNEQFF. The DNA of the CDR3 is TGTGCCAGCAGCTTAGCCTTGAGCTCCTACAATGAGCAGTTCTTC.

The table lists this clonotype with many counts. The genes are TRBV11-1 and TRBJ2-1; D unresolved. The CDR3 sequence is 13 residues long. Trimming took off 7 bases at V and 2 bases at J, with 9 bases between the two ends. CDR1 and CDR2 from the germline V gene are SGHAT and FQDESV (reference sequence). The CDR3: CASTYGPYNEQFF. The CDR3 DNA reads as TGTGCCAGCACCTACGGGCCCTACAATGAGCAGTTCTTC.

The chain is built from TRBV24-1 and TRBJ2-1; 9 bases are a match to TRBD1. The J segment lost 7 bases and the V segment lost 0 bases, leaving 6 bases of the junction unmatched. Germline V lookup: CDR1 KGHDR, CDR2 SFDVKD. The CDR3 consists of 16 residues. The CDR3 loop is CATSDLKQGARNEQFF. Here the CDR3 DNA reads TGTGCCACCAGTGATTTGAAACAGGGGGCACGGAATGAGCAGTTCTTC.

CDR3 nucleotide sequence: TGTGCCACCTCGTCCGCGCTAGCGGGGCCCACCGGGGAGCTGTTTTTT. It encodes CATSSALAGPTGELFF. The V call is TRBV12-3 or TRBV12-4, the J call TRBJ2-2; TRBD2 matches 9 bases. This CDR3 comprises 16 residues. V trimming: 10 bases; J trimming: 4 bases; junction bases outside the gene matches: 13.

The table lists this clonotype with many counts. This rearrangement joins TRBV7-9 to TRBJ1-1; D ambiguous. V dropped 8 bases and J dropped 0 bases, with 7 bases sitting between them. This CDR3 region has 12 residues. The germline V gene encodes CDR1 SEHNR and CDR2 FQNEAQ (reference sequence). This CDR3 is CASRDMNTEAFF. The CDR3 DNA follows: TGTGCCAGCCGAGACATGAACACTGAAGCTTTCTTT.

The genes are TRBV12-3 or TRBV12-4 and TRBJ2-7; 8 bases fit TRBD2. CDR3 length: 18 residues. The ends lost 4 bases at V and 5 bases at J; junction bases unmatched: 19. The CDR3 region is CASSSSRTGGVSRDEQYF. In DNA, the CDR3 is TGTGCCAGCAGTTCCTCCCGGACCGGGGGGGTCAGCAGGGACGAGCAGTACTTC.